This T cell receptor beta chain was captured in a study of T cells in Graves' hyperthyroidism and ophthalmopathy. Overall study findings and caveats: Blood also held most thyroid clonotypes expanded beyond 0.001.

Amplified TCR beta CDR3 regions came from RNA transcripts. Primed by the HTBI set, a first-round RT-PCR was run on the TCR CDR3. Each CDR3 protein gets one entry after TCRdb re-called the multiplex PCR reads with MiXCR. This table has roughly 250,000 distinct CDR3 sequences, over 15% appearing once. Disease lasting under 3 months, a NOSPECS grade of at least 4, and a Clinical Activity Score of at least 3 were features of the ophthalmopathy patients. PBMCs were collected from an approximately 9 ml volume of fresh peripheral blood. In this sample, this clonotype turned up many times. Its specificity is not known. V lost 0 bases to trimming and J lost 1 base, with 10 bases between them. The CDR3 is 15 amino acids. The V gene's germline CDR1 is SGHRS and CDR2 YFSETQ.

The specimen sequenced was blood. This chain connects TRBV5-1 to TRBJ2-5; D ambiguous. This receptor was identified in a woman aged 18-29 years with Graves' ophthalmopathy. The DNA of the CDR3 is TGCGCCAGCAGCTTGGTAGCAGAAATCCAAGAGACCCAGTACTTC. Translation: CASSLVAEIQETQYF.